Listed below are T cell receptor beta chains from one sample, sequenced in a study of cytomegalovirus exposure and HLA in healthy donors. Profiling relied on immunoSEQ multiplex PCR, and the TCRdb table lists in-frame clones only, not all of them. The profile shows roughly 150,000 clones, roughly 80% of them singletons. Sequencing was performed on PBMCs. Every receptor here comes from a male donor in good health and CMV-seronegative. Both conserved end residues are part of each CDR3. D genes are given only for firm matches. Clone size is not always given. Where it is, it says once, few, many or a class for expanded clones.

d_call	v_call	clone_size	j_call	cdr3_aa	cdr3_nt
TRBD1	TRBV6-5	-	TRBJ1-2	CASSPRQGGSGYTF	TGTGCCAGCAGTCCCAGACAGGGTGGTAGTGGCTACACCTTC
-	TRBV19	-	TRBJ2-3	CASSYRASTDTQYF	TGTGCCAGTAGTTACAGGGCGAGCACAGATACGCAGTATTTT
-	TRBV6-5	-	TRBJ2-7	CASSPSWGISYEQYF	TGTGCCAGCAGTCCGTCCTGGGGCATCTCCTACGAGCAGTACTTC
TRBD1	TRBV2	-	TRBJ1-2	CAGGQGINYGYTF	TGTGCCGGGGGACAGGGAATTAACTATGGCTACACCTTC
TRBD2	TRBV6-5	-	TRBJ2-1	CASSLSGGAQGIQFF	TGTGCCAGCAGTCTTAGCGGGGGGGCCCAGGGGATTCAGTTCTTC
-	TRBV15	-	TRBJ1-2	CATSRQWGGQGYGYTF	TGTGCCACCAGCAGACAATGGGGGGGGCAGGGCTATGGCTACACCTTC
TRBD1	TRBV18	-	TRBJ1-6	CASSPGTENSPLHF	TGTGCCAGCTCACCAGGGACAGAGAATTCACCCCTCCACTTT
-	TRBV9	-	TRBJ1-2	CASSVGPQGPLYGYTF	TGTGCCAGCAGCGTAGGACCGCAGGGGCCGCTTTATGGCTACACCTTC
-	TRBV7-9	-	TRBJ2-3	CASSLGSHGADTQYF	TGTGCCAGCAGCTTAGGCTCCCACGGGGCAGATACGCAGTATTTT
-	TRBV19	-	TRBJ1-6	CASNGREYSPLHF	TGTGCCAGTAATGGGAGGGAGTATTCACCCCTCCACTTT
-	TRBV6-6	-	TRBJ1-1	CASSSVRGTEAFF	TGTGCCAGCAGTTCCGTCCGGGGCACTGAAGCTTTCTTT
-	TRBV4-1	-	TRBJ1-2	CASSQGHSYGYTF	TGCGCCAGCAGCCAAGGACACAGCTATGGCTACACCTTC
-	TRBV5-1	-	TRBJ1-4	CASSERATNEKLFF	TGCGCCAGCAGCGAGAGGGCAACTAATGAAAAACTGTTTTTT
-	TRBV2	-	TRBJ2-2	CASSEEPRHTGELFF	TGTGCCAGCAGTGAAGAGCCGCGTCACACCGGGGAGCTGTTTTTT
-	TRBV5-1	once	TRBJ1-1	CASSLPFPSGPPEAFF	TGCGCCAGCAGCTTGCCGTTCCCGTCGGGTCCCCCTGAAGCTTTCTTT
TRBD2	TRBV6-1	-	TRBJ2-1	CASSRLAGGYNEQFF	TGTGCCAGCAGCCGTCTTGCGGGGGGCTACAATGAGCAGTTCTTC
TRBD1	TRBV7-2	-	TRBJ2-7	CASSSRTGTPTGQYF	TGTGCCAGCAGCTCAAGGACAGGTACTCCTACGGGGCAGTACTTC
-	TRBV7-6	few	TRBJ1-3	CASSSAYSGNTIYF	TGTGCCAGCAGCTCCGCCTACTCTGGAAACACCATATATTTT
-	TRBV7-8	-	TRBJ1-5	CASSLVGNSNQPQHF	TGTGCCAGCAGCTTAGTCGGGAATAGCAATCAGCCCCAGCATTTT
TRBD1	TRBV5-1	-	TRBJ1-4	CASSRDRGRANEKLFF	TGCGCCAGCAGTAGGGACAGGGGGCGAGCTAATGAAAAACTGTTTTTT
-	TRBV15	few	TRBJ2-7	CATSRYLRGSYEQYF	TGTGCCACCAGCAGATATTTACGGGGCTCCTACGAGCAGTACTTC
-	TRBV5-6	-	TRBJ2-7	CASSLGSGRALEEQYF	TGTGCCAGCAGCTTGGGTTCGGGCAGGGCCTTGGAAGAGCAGTACTTC
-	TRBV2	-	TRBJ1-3	CASSTRSGATSGNTIYF	TGTGCCAGCAGTACTCGGTCAGGGGCGACCTCTGGAAACACCATATATTTT
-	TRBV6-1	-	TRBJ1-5	CASSADRDQPQHF	TGTGCCAGCAGTGCGGACAGAGATCAGCCCCAGCATTTT
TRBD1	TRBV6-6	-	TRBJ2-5	CASSRDSQETQYF	TGTGCCAGCAGTCGGGACAGCCAAGAGACCCAGTACTTC
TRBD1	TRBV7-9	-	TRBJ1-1	CASSPGQGGTEAFF	TGTGCCAGCAGCCCTGGACAGGGGGGCACTGAAGCTTTCTTT
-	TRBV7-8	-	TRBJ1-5	CASSPTGQTNQPQHF	TGTGCCAGCAGCCCCACCGGACAGACCAATCAGCCCCAGCATTTT
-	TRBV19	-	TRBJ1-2	CASRGAYYGYTF	TGTGCCAGTAGAGGGGCTTACTATGGCTACACCTTC